These T cell receptor beta chains were read from a single sample in a study of T-cell reconstitution after alpha-beta-depleted transplantation in children. TCRdb analysed the PCR reads with MiXCR anew, one entry per CDR3 protein. The repertoire holds 700,000 to 950,000 distinct CDR3 sequences, with roughly 15% as singletons. This sample comprised PBMCs, mostly from graft donor cells, obtained 360 days after TCRalphabeta/CD19-depleted stem cell transplant. The receptors were gathered from a male patient younger than 18 who had a stem cell transplant for acute lymphoblastic leukemia, so the T cells may come from the graft donor. CDR3s include the opening cysteine and the closing phenylalanine or tryptophan. The D gene is left open where the match is weak. Some rows have no size entry. The others give once, few or many, or a class for an expanded clone.

CDR3 protein,CDR3 DNA,D gene,clone size,V gene,J gene
CASSLEVGGPTDTQYF,TGTGCCAGCAGCTTAGAGGTGGGCGGGCCCACAGATACGCAGTATTTT,NA,NA,TRBV13,TRBJ2-3
CASSDSGQGRNGYTF,TGTGCCAGCAGTGACTCGGGACAGGGGAGGAATGGCTACACCTTC,TRBD1,few,TRBV6-4,TRBJ1-2
CASSDGDRVYEQYF,TGTGCCAGCAGTGATGGGGACAGGGTCTACGAGCAGTACTTC,TRBD1,NA,TRBV25-1,TRBJ2-7
CSAINRDFTDTQYF,TGCAGTGCTATTAACCGGGACTTCACAGATACGCAGTATTTT,NA,NA,TRBV20-1,TRBJ2-3
CATSDSDSIRTEAFF,TGTGCCACCAGTGATTCCGACAGTATCCGCACTGAAGCTTTCTTT,NA,NA,TRBV24-1,TRBJ1-1
CASRRDRGYGYTF,TGTGCCAGCAGGAGAGACAGAGGATATGGCTACACCTTC,NA,few,TRBV12-3/TRBV12-4,TRBJ1-2
CASSEVGANQPQHF,TGCGCCAGCAGCGAAGTAGGGGCGAATCAGCCCCAGCATTTT,NA,NA,TRBV4-1,TRBJ1-5
CASAPGTGELFF,TGTGCCAGCGCTCCGGGAACCGGGGAGCTGTTTTTT,NA,NA,TRBV2,TRBJ2-2
CASSLMGQGFFHNEQFF,TGTGCCAGCAGTTTAATGGGACAGGGGTTCTTCCACAATGAGCAGTTCTTC,TRBD1,few,TRBV12-3/TRBV12-4,TRBJ2-1
CASSEFLEARGGTQYF,TGTGCCAGCAGTGAATTCTTGGAGGCCCGTGGCGGTACGCAGTATTTT,NA,few,TRBV25-1,TRBJ2-3
CASSLVGASGNTIYF,TGCGCCAGCAGCTTGGTGGGGGCTTCTGGAAACACCATATATTTT,NA,NA,TRBV5-1,TRBJ1-3
CSVVELGAGETQYF,TGCAGCGTTGTTGAACTGGGGGCAGGAGAGACCCAGTACTTC,NA,few,TRBV29-1,TRBJ2-5
CASSFWGLAGLRDEQYF,TGTGCCAGCAGTTTCTGGGGACTAGCGGGGCTTCGGGACGAGCAGTACTTC,TRBD2,few,TRBV12-3/TRBV12-4,TRBJ2-7
CASSPPAGGLREQFF,TGTGCCAGCTCACCACCAGCGGGAGGCCTCAGGGAGCAGTTCTTC,TRBD2,NA,TRBV18,TRBJ2-1
CARGTQYF,TGTGCCAGGGGGACCCAGTACTTC,NA,NA,TRBV6-9,TRBJ2-5
CASSSTGHPYEQYF,TGTGCCAGCAGCTCGACGGGACACCCCTACGAGCAGTACTTC,NA,few,TRBV7-9,TRBJ2-7
CASTSWGGAGELFF,TGTGCCAGCACCTCCTGGGGGGGGGCCGGGGAGCTGTTTTTT,TRBD2,few,TRBV6-1,TRBJ2-2
CASSLHGSGSGYTF,TGCGCCAGCAGCTTGCATGGGTCAGGGTCTGGCTACACCTTC,NA,NA,TRBV5-1,TRBJ1-2
CSVPGENTGELFF,TGCAGCGTCCCGGGGGAGAACACCGGGGAGCTGTTTTTT,NA,NA,TRBV29-1,TRBJ2-2
CASSQVSRLAGDEQYF,TGCGCCAGCAGCCAAGTATCACGACTAGCGGGCGACGAGCAGTACTTC,TRBD2,NA,TRBV4-1,TRBJ2-7
CASSFIISEQYF,TGTGCCAGCAGTTTCATCATCAGCGAGCAGTACTTC,NA,few,TRBV12-3/TRBV12-4,TRBJ2-7
CASSPPGLAVGYEQYF,TGTGCCAGCTCACCACCGGGACTAGCGGTGGGGTACGAGCAGTACTTC,TRBD2,NA,TRBV18,TRBJ2-7
CASSPGGSGTSKDTQYF,TGCGCCAGCAGCCCAGGGGGGAGTGGGACTAGCAAAGATACGCAGTATTTT,TRBD2,few,TRBV5-1,TRBJ2-3
CASHLNRGAYEQYF,TGTGCCAGCCATTTGAACAGGGGCGCCTACGAGCAGTACTTC,TRBD1,NA,TRBV2,TRBJ2-7
CSATQWAALNTEAFF,TGCAGTGCCACTCAATGGGCAGCCTTGAACACTGAAGCTTTCTTT,NA,few,TRBV20-1,TRBJ1-1
CASSATPRDYSTDTQYF,TGTGCCAGCAGTGCCACCCCCCGGGACTATAGCACAGATACGCAGTATTTT,TRBD2,few,TRBV6-4,TRBJ2-3
CASRPGQNQPQHF,TGTGCCAGCAGGCCGGGACAAAATCAGCCCCAGCATTTT,NA,NA,TRBV12-3/TRBV12-4,TRBJ1-5
CASSVVGVDTQYF,TGTGCCAGCAGCGTAGTGGGCGTAGATACGCAGTATTTT,NA,NA,TRBV9,TRBJ2-3
CATTGLAGFSDPTDTQYF,TGTGCCACCACGGGACTAGCGGGATTCTCCGATCCGACAGATACGCAGTATTTT,TRBD2,few,TRBV6-5,TRBJ2-3
CSVVPGQRTDTQYF,TGCAGCGTTGTTCCGGGACAGCGCACAGATACGCAGTATTTT,TRBD1,NA,TRBV29-1,TRBJ2-3
CASSPMRQVNTEAFF,TGTGCCAGCAGTCCTATGCGGCAGGTGAACACTGAAGCTTTCTTT,NA,NA,TRBV2,TRBJ1-1
CASLGRNTGELFF,TGTGCCAGCCTCGGACGGAACACCGGGGAGCTGTTTTTT,NA,many,TRBV9,TRBJ2-2
CASSQKGLPYNEQFF,TGTGCCAGCAGCCAAAAAGGACTCCCATACAATGAGCAGTTCTTC,NA,NA,TRBV14,TRBJ2-1
CSASGFYEQYF,TGCAGTGCTAGTGGCTTCTACGAGCAGTACTTC,NA,few,TRBV20-1,TRBJ2-7
CASNAGNEKLFF,TGTGCCAGCAATGCCGGGAATGAAAAACTGTTTTTT,NA,few,TRBV28,TRBJ1-4
CASSRIFSGQLYEQYF,TGCGCCAGCAGCCGGATATTCTCAGGACAGCTCTACGAGCAGTACTTC,NA,few,TRBV4-1,TRBJ2-7
CASGSEGYGANVLTF,TGTGCCAGCGGGAGCGAGGGTTACGGGGCCAACGTCCTGACTTTC,NA,NA,TRBV6-5,TRBJ2-6
CASSQELTGIYEQYF,TGTGCCAGCAGCCAAGAACTGACGGGCATCTACGAGCAGTACTTC,NA,NA,TRBV3-1,TRBJ2-7
CAISVRSEQFF,TGTGCCATCTCAGTACGGAGTGAGCAGTTCTTC,NA,NA,TRBV12-3/TRBV12-4,TRBJ2-1
CASSLKGVGELFF,TGCGCCAGCAGCCTAAAGGGGGTCGGGGAGCTGTTTTTT,NA,few,TRBV4-1,TRBJ2-2
CASGIDRDNYEQYF,TGTGCCAGCGGTATAGACAGGGATAACTACGAGCAGTACTTC,TRBD1,few,TRBV6-1,TRBJ2-7
CASSHLGQGINEQYF,TGCGCCAGCAGCCACCTGGGACAGGGGATAAACGAGCAGTACTTC,TRBD1,NA,TRBV4-1,TRBJ2-7
CASSIEGVGTSTGELFF,TGTGCCAGTAGTATAGAGGGAGTCGGGACGAGCACCGGGGAGCTGTTTTTT,NA,NA,TRBV19,TRBJ2-2
CASSTRDMSYEQYF,TGTGCCAGCAGCACCAGGGACATGTCCTACGAGCAGTACTTC,NA,few,TRBV13,TRBJ2-7
CSAQGQGNTEAFF,TGCAGTGCCCAGGGTCAGGGTAACACTGAAGCTTTCTTT,NA,NA,TRBV20-1,TRBJ1-1